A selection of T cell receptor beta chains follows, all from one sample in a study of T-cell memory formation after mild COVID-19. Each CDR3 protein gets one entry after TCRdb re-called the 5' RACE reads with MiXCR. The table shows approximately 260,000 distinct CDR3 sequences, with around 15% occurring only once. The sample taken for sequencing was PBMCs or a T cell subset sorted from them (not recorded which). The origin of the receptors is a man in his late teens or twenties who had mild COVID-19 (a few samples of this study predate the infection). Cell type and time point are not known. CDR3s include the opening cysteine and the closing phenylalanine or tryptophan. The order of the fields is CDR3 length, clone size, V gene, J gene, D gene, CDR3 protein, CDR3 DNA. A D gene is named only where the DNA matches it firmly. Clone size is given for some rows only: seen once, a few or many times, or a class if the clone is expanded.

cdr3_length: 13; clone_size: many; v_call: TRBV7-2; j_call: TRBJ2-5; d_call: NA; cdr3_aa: CASSLAISETQYF; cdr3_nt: TGTGCCAGCAGCTTAGCAATTTCGGAGACCCAGTACTTC
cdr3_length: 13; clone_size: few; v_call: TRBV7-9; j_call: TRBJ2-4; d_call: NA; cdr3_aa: CASSSPKENIQYF; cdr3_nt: TGTGCCAGCAGCTCCCCGAAGGAAAACATTCAGTACTTC
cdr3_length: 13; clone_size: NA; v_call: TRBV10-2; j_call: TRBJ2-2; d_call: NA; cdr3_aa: CASSRRADGELFF; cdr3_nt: TGCGCCAGCAGTCGGCGGGCCGACGGGGAGCTGTTTTTT
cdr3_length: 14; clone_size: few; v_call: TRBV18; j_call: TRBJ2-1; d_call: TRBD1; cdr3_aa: CASSAWDSTNEQFF; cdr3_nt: TGTGCCAGCTCAGCTTGGGACAGTACAAATGAGCAGTTCTTC
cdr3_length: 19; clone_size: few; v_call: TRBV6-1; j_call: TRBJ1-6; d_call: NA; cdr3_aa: CASSLLWGGRSSYNSPLHF; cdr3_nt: TGTGCCAGCAGTTTACTCTGGGGAGGGAGGAGCTCCTATAATTCACCCCTCCACTTT
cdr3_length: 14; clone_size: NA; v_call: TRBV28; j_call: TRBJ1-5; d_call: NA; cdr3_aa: CASSYSAGKQPQHF; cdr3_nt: TGTGCCAGCAGCTACAGTGCGGGGAAGCAGCCCCAGCATTTT
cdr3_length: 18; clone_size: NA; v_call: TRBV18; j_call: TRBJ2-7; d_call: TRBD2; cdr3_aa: CASSPHNSGGSSSYEQYF; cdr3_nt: TGTGCCAGCTCACCCCACAATAGCGGGGGATCAAGCTCCTACGAGCAGTACTTC
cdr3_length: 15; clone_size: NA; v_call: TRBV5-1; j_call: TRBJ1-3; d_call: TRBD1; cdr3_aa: CASSLGTGAANTIYF; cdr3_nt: TGCGCCAGCAGCTTGGGAACAGGGGCGGCAAACACCATATATTTT
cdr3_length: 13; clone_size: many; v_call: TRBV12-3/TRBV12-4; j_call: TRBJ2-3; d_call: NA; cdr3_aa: CASSPGVTDTQYF; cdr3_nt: TGTGCCAGCAGTCCAGGGGTTACAGATACGCAGTATTTT
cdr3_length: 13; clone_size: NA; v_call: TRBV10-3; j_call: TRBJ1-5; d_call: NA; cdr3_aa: CATDTGKDQPQHF; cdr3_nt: TGTGCCACCGATACAGGGAAAGATCAGCCCCAGCATTTT
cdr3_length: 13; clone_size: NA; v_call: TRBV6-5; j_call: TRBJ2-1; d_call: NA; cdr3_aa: CASSYGGLNEQFF; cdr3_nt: TGTGCCAGCAGTTACGGGGGCCTGAATGAGCAGTTCTTC
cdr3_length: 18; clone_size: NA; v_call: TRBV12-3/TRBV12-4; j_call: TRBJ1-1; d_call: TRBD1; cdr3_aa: CASRPGQGFIGVDTEAFF; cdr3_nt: TGTGCCAGCAGACCGGGACAGGGATTTATTGGAGTCGACACTGAAGCTTTCTTT